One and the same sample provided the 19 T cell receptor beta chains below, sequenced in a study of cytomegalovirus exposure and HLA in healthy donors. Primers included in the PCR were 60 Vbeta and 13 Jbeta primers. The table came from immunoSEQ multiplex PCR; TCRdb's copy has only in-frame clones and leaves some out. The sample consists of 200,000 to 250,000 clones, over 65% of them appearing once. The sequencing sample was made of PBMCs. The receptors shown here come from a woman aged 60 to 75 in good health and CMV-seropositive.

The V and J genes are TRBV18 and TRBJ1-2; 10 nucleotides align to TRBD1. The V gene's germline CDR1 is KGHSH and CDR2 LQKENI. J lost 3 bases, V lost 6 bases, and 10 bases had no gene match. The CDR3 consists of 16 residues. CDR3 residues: CASSPGQGVWDYGYTF. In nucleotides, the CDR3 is TGTGCCAGCTCCCCCGGACAGGGGGTTTGGGACTATGGCTACACCTTC.

CDR3 sequence: CASSPPRSGEQYF. Here the CDR3 DNA reads TGCGCCAGCAGCCCACCACGGTCGGGCGAGCAGTACTTC. The chain joins TRBV5-1 to TRBJ2-7; D is undetermined. The CDR3 loop spans 13 amino acids. Per germline, CDR1 SGHRS and CDR2 YFSETQ. V lost 4 bases and J lost 6, with 14 bases in between.

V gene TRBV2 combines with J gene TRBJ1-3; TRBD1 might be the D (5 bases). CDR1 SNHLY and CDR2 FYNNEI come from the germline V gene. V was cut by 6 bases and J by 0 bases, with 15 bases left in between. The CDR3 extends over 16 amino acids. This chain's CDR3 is CASSPVHRSSGNTIYF. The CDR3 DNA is TGTGCCAGCAGCCCCGTGCACAGGAGCTCTGGAAACACCATATATTTT.

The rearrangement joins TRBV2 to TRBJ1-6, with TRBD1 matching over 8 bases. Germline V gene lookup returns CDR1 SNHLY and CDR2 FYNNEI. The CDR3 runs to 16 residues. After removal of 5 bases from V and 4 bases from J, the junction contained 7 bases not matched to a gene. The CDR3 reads CASSYDRGRYNSPLHF. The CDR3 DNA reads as TGTGCCAGCAGTTACGACAGGGGTAGATATAATTCACCCCTCCACTTT.

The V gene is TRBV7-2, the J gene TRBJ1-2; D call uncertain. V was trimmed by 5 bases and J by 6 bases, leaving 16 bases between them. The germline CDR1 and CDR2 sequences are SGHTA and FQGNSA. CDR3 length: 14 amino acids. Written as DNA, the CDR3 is TGTGCCAGCAGCCCCATAGGACTAGTAAATGGCTACACCTTC. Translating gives CASSPIGLVNGYTF.

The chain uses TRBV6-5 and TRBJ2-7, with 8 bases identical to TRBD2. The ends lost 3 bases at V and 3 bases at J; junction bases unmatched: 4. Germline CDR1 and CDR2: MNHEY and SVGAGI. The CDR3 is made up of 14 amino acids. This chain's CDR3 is CASSYVAGIYEQYF. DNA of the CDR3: TGTGCCAGCAGTTATGTAGCGGGGATCTACGAGCAGTACTTC.

This CDR3 is CASSDPKQGATQHF. In DNA, the CDR3 is TGTGCCAGCAGCGACCCGAAACAGGGGGCGACCCAGCATTTT. The chain couples TRBV28 to TRBJ1-5; TRBD1 agrees at 9 bases. The ends lost 6 bases at V and 11 bases at J; junction bases unmatched: 11. CDR3 length: 14 amino acids. The germline gives CDR1 MDHEN, CDR2 SYDVKM.

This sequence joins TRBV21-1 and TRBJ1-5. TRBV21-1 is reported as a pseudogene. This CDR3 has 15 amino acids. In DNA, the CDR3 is TGTGCCAGCAGCATTGGCGGAGATAGCAATCAGCCCCAGCATTTT. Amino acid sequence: CASSIGGDSNQPQHF.

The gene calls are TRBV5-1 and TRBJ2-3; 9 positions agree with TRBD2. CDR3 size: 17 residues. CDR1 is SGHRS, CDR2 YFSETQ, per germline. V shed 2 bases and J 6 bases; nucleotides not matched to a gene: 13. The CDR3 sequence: CASSFGLAGTHMDTQYF. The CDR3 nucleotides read TGCGCCAGCAGCTTCGGCCTAGCGGGGACGCACATGGATACGCAGTATTTT.

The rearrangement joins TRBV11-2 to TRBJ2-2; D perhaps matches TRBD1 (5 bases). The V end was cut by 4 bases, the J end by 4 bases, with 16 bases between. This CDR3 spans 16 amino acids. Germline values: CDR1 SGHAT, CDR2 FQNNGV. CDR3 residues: CASSSSLGRGTGELFF. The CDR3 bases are TGTGCCAGCAGCTCGTCTTTGGGAAGGGGCACCGGGGAGCTGTTTTTT. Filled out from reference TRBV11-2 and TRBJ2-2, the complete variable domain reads EAGVAQSPRYKIIEKRQSVAFWCNPISGHATLYWYQQILGQGPKLLIQFQNNGVVDDSQLPKDRFSAERLKGVDSTLKIQPAKLEDSAVYLCASSSSLGRGTGELFFGEGSRLTVL.

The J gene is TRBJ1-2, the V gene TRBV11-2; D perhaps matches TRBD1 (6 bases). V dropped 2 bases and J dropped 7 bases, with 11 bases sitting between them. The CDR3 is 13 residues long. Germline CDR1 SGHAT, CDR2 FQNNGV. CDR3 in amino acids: CASSLQAGAGYTF. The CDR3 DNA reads TGTGCCAGCAGCTTACAAGCAGGGGCTGGCTACACCTTC.

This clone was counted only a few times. The CDR3 here is CASSPRGGGEKLFF. The CDR3 DNA reads as TGTGCCAGCAGTCCCAGGGGCGGGGGTGAAAAACTGTTTTTT. The chain joins TRBV6-6 to TRBJ1-4, with D maybe TRBD1 (6 bases). The CDR3 is 14 amino acids. V lost 5 bases and J lost 7, with 14 bases in between. Germline V gene data show CDR1 as MNHNY and CDR2 as SVGAGI (reference sequence).

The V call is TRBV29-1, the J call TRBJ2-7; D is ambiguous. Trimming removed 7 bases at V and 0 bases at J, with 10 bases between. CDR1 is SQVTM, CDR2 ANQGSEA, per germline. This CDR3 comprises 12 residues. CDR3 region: CSASVSSYEQYF. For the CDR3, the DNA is TGCAGCGCCTCGGTGAGCTCCTACGAGCAGTACTTC.

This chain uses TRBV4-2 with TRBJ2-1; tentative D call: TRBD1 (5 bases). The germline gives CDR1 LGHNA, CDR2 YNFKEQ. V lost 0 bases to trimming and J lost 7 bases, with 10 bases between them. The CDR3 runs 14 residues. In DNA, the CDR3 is TGTGCCAGCAGCCAAGATCAGGGCTTGAATGAGCAGTTCTTC. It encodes CASSQDQGLNEQFF.

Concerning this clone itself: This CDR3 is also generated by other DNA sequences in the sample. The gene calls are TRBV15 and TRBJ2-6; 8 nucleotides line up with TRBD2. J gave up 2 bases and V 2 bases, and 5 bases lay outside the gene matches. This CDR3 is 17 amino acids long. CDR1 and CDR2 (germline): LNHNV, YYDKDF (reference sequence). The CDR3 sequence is CATSRTLGGAGANVLTF. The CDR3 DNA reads TGTGCCACCAGCAGAACCCTCGGGGGGGCTGGGGCCAACGTCCTGACTTTC.

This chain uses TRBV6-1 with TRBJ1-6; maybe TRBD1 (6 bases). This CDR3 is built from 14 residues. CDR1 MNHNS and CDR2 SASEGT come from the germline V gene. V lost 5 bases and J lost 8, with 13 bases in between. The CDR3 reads CASSRGYLDSPLHF. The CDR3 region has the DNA TGTGCCAGCAGTAGGGGGTATTTGGATTCACCCCTCCACTTT.

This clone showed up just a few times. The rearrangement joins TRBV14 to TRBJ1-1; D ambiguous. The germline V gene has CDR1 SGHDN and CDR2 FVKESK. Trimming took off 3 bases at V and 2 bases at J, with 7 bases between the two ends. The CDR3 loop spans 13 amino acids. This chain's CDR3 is CASSQGENTEAFF. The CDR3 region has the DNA TGTGCCAGCAGCCAGGGAGAAAACACTGAAGCTTTCTTT.

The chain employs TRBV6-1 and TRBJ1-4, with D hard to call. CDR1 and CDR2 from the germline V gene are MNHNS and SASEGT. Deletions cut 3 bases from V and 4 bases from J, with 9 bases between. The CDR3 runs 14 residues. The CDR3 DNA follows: TGTGCCAGCAGTGAGGCAGGCCTTAATGAAAAACTGTTTTTT. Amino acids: CASSEAGLNEKLFF.

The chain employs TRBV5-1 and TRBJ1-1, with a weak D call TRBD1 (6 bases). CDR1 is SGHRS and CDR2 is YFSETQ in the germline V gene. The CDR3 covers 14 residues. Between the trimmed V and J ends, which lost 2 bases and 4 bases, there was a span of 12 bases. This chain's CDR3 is CASSFAGDGTEAFF. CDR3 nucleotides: TGCGCCAGCAGCTTTGCAGGGGACGGCACTGAAGCTTTCTTT.